The clone carrying this T cell receptor beta chain was counted only a few times. The antigen is not known. CDR1 is SGHTA, CDR2 FQGTGA, per germline. J was trimmed by 4 bases and V by 5 bases; bases with no gene match: 11. The CDR3 consists of 16 residues. The data derive from a study of T cell repertoires in aging, cancer and after chemotherapy. Whole-study results and caveats: Compared with age-matched healthy donors, untreated hematological or solid cancer patients showed higher blood TCR clonality. Healthy donors lost TCR diversity with age mainly through richness, cancer patients through richness and evenness. Across the chemotherapy interval, each cancer cohort showed higher median generation probability, suggesting thymic rebound. The repertoire data cannot show anything about immunological memory following chemotherapy.

Peripheral blood genomic DNA, not sorted cells or RNA, was the template. Rearranged V-D-J TRB sequences were amplified with a mixed TRB-A/B primer pool. TCRdb fed the multiplex PCR reads into MiXCR, producing one record per CDR3 protein. The table lists some 4,000 distinct CDR3 sequences, about 30% of them singletons. Sequenced sample: blood. This sequence was found in a human donor with a blood cancer. The V gene is TRBV7-3, the J gene TRBJ2-5, with TRBD1 matching 9 bases. The CDR3 is CASSTGTGNVGETQYF. CDR3 nucleotide sequence: TGTGCCAGCAGCACAGGGACAGGGAACGTTGGAGAGACCCAGTACTTC.